This T cell receptor (beta chain) stems from a study of blood T cell repertoires in COVID-19. Turning to the study itself: PBMCs, B-cell-depleted T cells, or T cells were the source of the cDNA or gDNA that made up the material.

Profiled with immunoSEQ multiplex PCR; TCRdb holds only in-frame clones, not every one. The sample records tens of thousands of clones, roughly nine tenths being singletons. The CDR3 length is 13 residues. Losses at the gene ends were 5 bases for V and 6 bases for J; bases not matched to a gene: 5. CDR1 and CDR2 (germline): SGHRS, YFSETQ. Sequencing input: peripheral blood. This TCR was recovered from a human donor in a cohort sampled during active COVID-19. V usage is TRBV5-1 and J usage is TRBJ2-3, with 8 bases matching TRBD2. The CDR3: CASSLAGGDTQYF. The CDR3 region has the DNA TGCGCCAGCAGTCTAGCGGGCGGGGATACGCAGTATTTT.